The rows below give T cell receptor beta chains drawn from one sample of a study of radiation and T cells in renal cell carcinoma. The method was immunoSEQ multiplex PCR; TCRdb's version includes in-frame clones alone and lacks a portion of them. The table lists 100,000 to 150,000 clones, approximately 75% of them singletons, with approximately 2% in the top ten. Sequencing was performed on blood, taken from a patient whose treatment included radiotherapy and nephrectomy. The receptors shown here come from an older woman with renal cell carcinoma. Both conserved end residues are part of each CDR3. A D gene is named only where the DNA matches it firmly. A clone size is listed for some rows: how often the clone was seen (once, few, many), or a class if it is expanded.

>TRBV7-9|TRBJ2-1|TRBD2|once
CASSSFTSGVYNEQFF
TGTGCCAGCAGCTCCTTTACTAGCGGGGTGTACAATGAGCAGTTCTTC
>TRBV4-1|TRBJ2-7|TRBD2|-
CASSRLTSGNSYEQYF
TGCGCCAGCAGCCGGTTGACTAGCGGCAACTCCTACGAGCAGTACTTC
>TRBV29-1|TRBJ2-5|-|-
CSVSTEGETQYF
TGCAGCGTGTCCACGGAAGGGGAGACCCAGTACTTC
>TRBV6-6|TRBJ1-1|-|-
CASSNFRGMTEAFF
TGTGCCAGCAGCAATTTCAGGGGTATGACTGAAGCTTTCTTT
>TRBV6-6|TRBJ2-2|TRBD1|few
CASSYSGQGAGELFF
TGTGCCAGCAGTTACTCAGGACAGGGCGCCGGGGAGCTGTTTTTT
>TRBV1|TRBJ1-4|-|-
CTSSHPMEKLFF
TGCACCAGCAGCCACCCTATGGAAAAACTGTTTTTT
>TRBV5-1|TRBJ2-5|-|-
CASRDGTRGTETQYF
TGCGCCAGCAGGGACGGTACTAGGGGGACGGAGACCCAGTACTTC
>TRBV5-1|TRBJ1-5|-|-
CASSLEADQPQHF
TGCGCCAGCAGCTTGGAGGCGGATCAGCCCCAGCATTTT
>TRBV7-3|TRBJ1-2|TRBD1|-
CASSSGTGDGYTF
TGTGCCAGCAGCTCCGGGACAGGGGATGGCTACACCTTC
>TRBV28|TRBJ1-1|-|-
CASSLSGTEAFF
TGTGCCAGCAGTTTATCAGGGACTGAAGCTTTCTTT
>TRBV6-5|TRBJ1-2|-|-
CASSRMTGGYTF
TGTGCCAGCAGTCGTATGACAGGCGGCTACACCTTC
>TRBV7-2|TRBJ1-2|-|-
CASSLGWDGVYGYTF
TGTGCCAGCAGCTTAGGCTGGGACGGGGTCTATGGCTACACCTTC
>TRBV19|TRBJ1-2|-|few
CASSTQNYYGYTF
TGTGCCAGTAGTACACAGAATTACTATGGCTACACCTTC
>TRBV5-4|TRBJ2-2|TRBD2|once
CASSLKLAGDTGELFF
TGTGCCAGCAGCTTGAAGCTAGCGGGGGACACCGGGGAGCTGTTTTTT
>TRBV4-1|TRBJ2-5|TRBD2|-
CASSQEGGSQETQYF
TGCGCCAGCAGCCAAGAGGGGGGGTCACAAGAGACCCAGTACTTC
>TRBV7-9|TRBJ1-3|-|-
CASSYGQSGNTIYF
TGTGCCAGCAGCTACGGACAATCTGGAAACACCATATATTTT
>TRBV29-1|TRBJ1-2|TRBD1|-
CSVDPGTAIPSNYGYTF
TGCAGCGTGGACCCCGGGACAGCGATCCCCTCTAACTATGGCTACACCTTC
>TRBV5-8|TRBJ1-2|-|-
CASGLYGYTF
TGTGCCAGTGGCCTCTATGGCTACACCTTC
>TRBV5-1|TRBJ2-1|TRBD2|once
CASSLEFTSSGGGNEQFF
TGCGCCAGCAGCTTGGAGTTTACATCTAGCGGGGGTGGAAATGAGCAGTTCTTC
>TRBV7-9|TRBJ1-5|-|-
CASSLAEGYSNQPQHF
TGTGCCAGCAGCTTAGCCGAAGGATATAGCAATCAGCCCCAGCATTTT
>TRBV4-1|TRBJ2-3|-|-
CASSQQGSSTDTQYF
TGCGCCAGCAGCCAACAGGGTTCCTCCACAGATACGCAGTATTTT